The T cell receptor (beta chain) under discussion was sequenced for a study of shared clonotypes between healthy human individuals. Clones were read by immunoSEQ multiplex PCR, and TCRdb kept only the in-frame ones, dropping some. The sample has about 2.4 million clones; approximately 93% are singletons. V dropped 5 bases and J dropped 6 bases, with 19 bases sitting between them. The CDR3 contains 15 residues. Germline V CDR1 and CDR2: MNHEY, SMNVEV (reference sequence). The specimen sequenced was naive CD4+ T cells from PBMCs. The subset: CD45RA+ positively selected. The chain joins TRBV27 to TRBJ1-2; possible D gene TRBD1, 5 bases. The sequence was obtained from a man aged 18 to 35 in good health. Some clones in this sample may be carry-over from other donors' samples. Written as DNA, the CDR3 is TGTGCCAGCAGTCCTAATCCCGGGACCCGGGATGGCTACACCTTC. Translated: CASSPNPGTRDGYTF.